This TCR beta chain was documented in a study of blood T cell repertoires in COVID-19. The overall study: Researchers got acute and convalescent COVID-19 samples from the United States, Italy and Spain.

Sequencing used immunoSEQ multiplex PCR; TCRdb keeps in-frame clones, though not all of them. The sample records 90,000 to 150,000 clones, roughly four fifths being singletons. CDR1 is MNHNY, CDR2 SVGAGI, per germline (reference sequence). V gave up 7 bases and J gave up 4 bases; unmatched junction bases: 3. There are 14 residues in the CDR3. Sequenced: peripheral blood. The chain joins TRBV6-6 to TRBJ2-4; 11 bases agree with TRBD2. The TCR sequence derives from a human donor in a cohort sampled during active COVID-19. CDR3 in amino acids: CASTSSGGKNIQYF. The CDR3, as DNA: TGTGCCAGCACCTCTAGCGGGGGGAAAAACATTCAGTACTTC.